This T cell receptor (beta chain) is from a study of blood T cells in healthy people across ages. V shed 2 bases and J shed 7 bases, with 9 bases lying between them. The CDR3 length is 13 residues. The germline V gene has CDR1 DFQATT and CDR2 SNEGSKA (reference sequence). Next came a second PCR, run for about 7 to 12 cycles, which used a sample-barcoded 5' primer along with a J-beta primer mix. In TCRdb, the 5' RACE reads were re-called with MiXCR into one record per CDR3 protein. The repertoire includes 700,000 to 950,000 distinct CDR3 sequences, roughly 41% of them detected once, and around 20% sits in the top ten.

The chain recombines TRBV20-1 with TRBJ1-6; D remains ambiguous. The clonotype originates from a woman in her sixties in good health. The sequencing input was blood. The CDR3 region is CSARRTGNSPLHF. The CDR3 nucleotides are TGCAGTGCTAGACGGACGGGGAATTCACCCCTCCACTTT.